The 8 T cell receptor beta chains presented below share a single source sample, sequenced in a study of cytomegalovirus exposure and HLA in healthy donors. The PCR had 60 Vbeta and 13 Jbeta primers. Clones were read by immunoSEQ multiplex PCR, and TCRdb kept only the in-frame ones, dropping some. The table has roughly 120,000 clones, 65% to 80% seen once. Sequences were obtained from PBMCs. These receptors were collected from a middle-aged woman in good health and CMV-seropositive.

CDR3 loop: CASSQGGLAGDEQYF. The CDR3 nucleotides read TGCGCCAGCAGCCAGGGTGGACTAGCGGGAGACGAGCAGTACTTC. The V gene is TRBV4-1, the J gene TRBJ2-7; 13 bases match TRBD2. Germline loops: CDR1 MGHRA, CDR2 YSYEKL. The CDR3 loop spans 15 amino acids. J lost 5 bases, V lost 3 bases, and 4 bases had no gene match.

The chain couples TRBV7-6 to TRBJ2-1; 11 bases fit TRBD2. The junction had 9 bases not matched to a gene; V was cut back by 3 bases and J by 5 bases. Germline CDR1 and CDR2: SGHVS and FNYEAQ. This CDR3 is 17 amino acids long. The CDR3 protein is CASSFLGGLAEDNEQFF. CDR3 bases: TGTGCCAGCAGCTTCCTGGGGGGACTAGCGGAGGACAATGAGCAGTTCTTC.

This clone was counted only a few times. The chain joins TRBV7-2 to TRBJ1-6, with 7 bases aligning to TRBD1. This CDR3 is built from 17 residues. Losses at the gene ends were 6 bases for V and 0 bases for J; bases not matched to a gene: 8. CDR1 and CDR2 (germline): SGHTA, FQGNSA. The CDR3 DNA reads as TGTGCCAGCAGTTACAGGGGCCAGAGCTCCTATAATTCACCCCTCCACTTT. Its protein is CASSYRGQSSYNSPLHF.

The chain employs TRBV7-3 and TRBJ2-6, with a weak D call TRBD1 (5 bases). CDR3 length: 16 amino acids. The V gene's germline CDR1 is SGHTA and CDR2 FQGTGA. The V gene lost 5 bases and the J gene lost 0 bases, with 11 bases spanning the gap. The CDR3 region is CASSADSYSGANVLTF. The CDR3 DNA sequence: TGTGCCAGCAGCGCCGACAGTTACTCTGGGGCCAACGTCCTGACTTTC. Supplemented by reference TRBV7-3 and TRBJ2-6, the full variable domain reads GAGVSQTPSNKVTEKGKYVELRCDPISGHTALYWYRQSLGQGPEFLIYFQGTGAADDSGLPNDRFFAVRPEGSVSTLKIQRTERGDSAVYLCASSADSYSGANVLTFGAGSRLTVL.

This chain uses TRBV30 with TRBJ1-6; 7 bases are shared with TRBD1. Germline CDR1 is GTSNPN and CDR2 is SVGIG (reference sequence). The CDR3 consists of 15 residues. The junction had 11 bases not matched to a gene; V was cut back by 3 bases and J by 9 bases. The CDR3 bases are TGTGCCTGGAGCGTCCCGGACAGGCGGACTTCACCCCTCCACTTT. It encodes CAWSVPDRRTSPLHF.

The chain couples TRBV27 to TRBJ1-2; 7 bases map to TRBD1. The germline gives CDR1 MNHEY, CDR2 SMNVEV (reference sequence). The V and J ends lost 5 bases and 4 bases, in that order; junction bases with no gene match: 7. The CDR3 sequence is 14 residues long. The CDR3 loop is CASSTRQGSYGYTF. CDR3 nucleotide sequence: TGTGCCAGCAGTACCAGACAGGGAAGCTATGGCTACACCTTC.

This clone occurred once. This chain uses TRBV28 with TRBJ2-3; TRBD1 matches 7 bases. Trimming took 3 bases from V and 0 from J; bases not matched to a gene: 6. Germline V gene data show CDR1 as MDHEN and CDR2 as SYDVKM. The CDR3 is made up of 16 amino acids. Here the CDR3 DNA reads TGTGCCAGCAGTTTGTACACAGGGGTTAGCACAGATACGCAGTATTTT. Its translation: CASSLYTGVSTDTQYF.

This sequence joins TRBV13 and TRBJ2-7; 7 positions match TRBD1. The ends lost 1 base at V and 2 bases at J; junction bases unmatched: 5. The CDR3 runs 15 residues. Germline CDR1 and CDR2: PRHDT and FYEKMQ (reference sequence). The chain's CDR3 is CASSLDRDRTYEQYF. The CDR3 nucleotides read TGTGCCAGCAGCTTAGACCGGGACAGAACCTACGAGCAGTACTTC.